A single sample is the source of the 5 T cell receptor beta chains below, sequenced in a study of T cells in Graves' hyperthyroidism and ophthalmopathy. Using RNA transcripts as the source, TCR beta CDR3 regions were amplified. HTBI primers were used for first-round RT-PCR of the TCR CDR3. From the multiplex PCR reads, TCRdb called clonotypes with MiXCR, one entry per CDR3 protein. Altogether under 350,000 distinct CDR3 sequences are present, roughly 20% being singletons, with the ten largest covering under 55%. The sequenced sample was blood. Receptor source: a woman aged 50 to 60 with Graves' hyperthyroidism.

The table lists this clonotype with many counts. Since a much larger clone is just one base distant, this may be a read error. This sequence joins TRBV5-5 and TRBJ1-1; unclear D gene. The CDR3 is made up of 13 amino acids. CDR1 is SGHKS, CDR2 YYEKEE, per germline (reference sequence). V lost 2 bases and J lost 3, with 8 bases in between. For the CDR3, the DNA is TGTGCCAGCAGCTTAGGTCCGGACACTGAAGCTTTCTTT. It codes for CASSLGPDTEAFF.

The rearrangement uses TRBV7-3 and TRBJ2-5, with D possibly TRBD2 on 6 matching bases. CDR3 length: 15 amino acids. Trimming pared 2 bases from V and 0 bases from J, leaving 10 bases between. Germline V gene lookup returns CDR1 SGHTA and CDR2 FQGTGA. The CDR3 loop reads CASSLGGGYQETQYF. As DNA, the CDR3 is TGTGCCAGCAGCTTAGGTGGGGGGTACCAAGAGACCCAGTACTTC.

In this sample, this clonotype turned up many times. This chain joins TRBV2 and TRBJ1-1, with D unresolved. The CDR3 has 14 residues. V lost 6 bases and J lost 1, with 12 bases in between. Germline CDR1 SNHLY, CDR2 FYNNEI. CDR3 DNA: TGTGCCAGCAGACGAGGGTTAGGGAACACTGAAGCTTTCTTT. Residues: CASRRGLGNTEAFF.

CDR3 nucleotides: TGTGCCAGCAGCATTCCGGGACTAGCGGCTACAGATACGCAGTATTTT. Translating gives CASSIPGLAATDTQYF. This chain uses TRBV7-8 with TRBJ2-3, with 11 bases fitting TRBD2. The CDR3 is made up of 16 amino acids. CDR1 is SGHVS, CDR2 FQNEAQ, per germline. The junction had 7 bases not matched to a gene; V was cut back by 5 bases and J by 3 bases.

This clonotype was observed many times. The chain joins TRBV3-1 to TRBJ2-1; D is undetermined. Germline assignment: CDR1 LGHDT and CDR2 YNNKEL (reference sequence). V gave up 2 bases and J gave up 0 bases, with 11 bases separating them. The CDR3 runs 16 residues. The CDR3 bases are TGTGCCAGCAGCCAAACCCCCAGGTTCTCCTACAATGAGCAGTTCTTC. Translated: CASSQTPRFSYNEQFF.